These 18 T cell receptor beta chains share one sample of origin, sequenced in a study of cytomegalovirus exposure and HLA in healthy donors (dated by TCRdb to the late 2010s). Libraries were built with the immunoSEQ multiplex PCR assay. For the multiplex PCR, a mixture combining 60 forward primers for TCR Vbeta segments and 13 reverse primers for TCR Jbeta segments was used. Held by TCRdb, this immuneACCESS table contains in-frame sequences only and omits some clones. Under half of the omission traces to an unresolved V gene where checked; the cause of the rest is unknown. The sample table shows about 130,000 clones, and about 81% are seen once. The ten most abundant clones make up 5% to 7% of the sample. Sequencing was performed on PBMCs. The receptors derive from a woman in her 40s in good health and CMV-seropositive.

This chain connects TRBV28 to TRBJ2-7; D ambiguous. The germline V and J ends were trimmed by 6 bases and 0 bases, with 12 bases remaining between them. Germline CDR1 is MDHEN and CDR2 is SYDVKM. There are 14 residues in the CDR3. The CDR3 DNA sequence: TGTGCCAGCAGCAAGACTTGGAGCTCCTACGAGCAGTACTTC. Translation: CASSKTWSSYEQYF. The full variable domain, its missing parts supplied by reference TRBV28 and TRBJ2-7, is DVKVTQSSRYLVKRTGEKVFLECVQDMDHENMFWYRQDPGLGLRLIYFSYDVKMKEKGDIPEGYSVSREKKERFSLILESASTNQTSMYLCASSKTWSSYEQYFGPGTRLTVT.

This chain links TRBV5-6 with TRBJ1-3, with TRBD1 identical over 7 bases. V was clipped by 7 bases and J by 3 bases; unmatched bases: 13. CDR1 is SGHDT and CDR2 is YYEEEE in the germline V gene. The CDR3 sequence is 16 residues long. This CDR3 is CASCKTSRTGGNTIYF. DNA for the CDR3: TGTGCCAGCTGCAAAACTTCCAGGACAGGTGGAAACACCATATATTTT.

The chain links TRBV4-1 to TRBJ2-5; the D gene is possibly TRBD2 (6 bases). This CDR3 has 15 amino acids. V was cut by 3 bases and J by 1 base, with 12 bases left in between. Germline loops: CDR1 MGHRA, CDR2 YSYEKL. CDR3 sequence: CASSHAGTPQETQYF. CDR3 bases: TGCGCCAGCAGCCATGCCGGGACTCCCCAAGAGACCCAGTACTTC.

This clone was found a few times. The chain is built from TRBV6-6 and TRBJ2-7; weak D call: TRBD1 (6 bases). Germline V gives CDR1 MNHNY, CDR2 SVGAGI (reference sequence). Trimming took off 0 bases at V and 9 bases at J, with 21 bases between the two ends. The CDR3 loop spans 16 amino acids. The DNA of the CDR3 is TGTGCCAGCAGTTACTCGACCGGACAGCATCTTTCAGCGCAGTACTTC. Translation gives CASSYSTGQHLSAQYF.

The rearrangement uses TRBV2 and TRBJ2-1; possible D gene TRBD2, 6 bases. V was cut by 7 bases and J by 5 bases, with 18 bases left in between. The CDR3 is 15 residues long. In germline, CDR1 is SNHLY, CDR2 FYNNEI. The CDR3 region has the DNA TGTGCCAGCATCAAGACAGTGGGACTGGACAATGAGCAGTTCTTC. Amino acid sequence: CASIKTVGLDNEQFF.

This chain connects TRBV18 to TRBJ2-1, with 12 bases matching TRBD2. The germline V gene encodes CDR1 KGHSH and CDR2 LQKENI. This CDR3 has 19 amino acids. With 3 bases clipped from V and 0 bases from J, the junction kept 9 bases outside the gene matches. In nucleotides, the CDR3 is TGTGCCAGCTCACCCCCTGGCCTAGCGGGGGGGCACTCCTACAATGAGCAGTTCTTC. Residues: CASSPPGLAGGHSYNEQFF.

The chain links TRBV7-9 to TRBJ1-4; TRBD1 aligns across 7 bases. With V trimmed by 5 bases and J by 8 bases, 8 bases remained unmatched. The germline V gene encodes CDR1 SEHNR and CDR2 FQNEAQ (reference sequence). The CDR3 totals 14 residues. The CDR3 nucleotides read TGTGCCAGCAGCCCAGACAGGGAGACCGAAAAACTGTTTTTT. It translates to CASSPDRETEKLFF.

CDR3 protein: CASSEDRGIETQYF. For the CDR3, the DNA is TGTGCCAGCAGTGAGGACAGGGGAATAGAGACCCAGTACTTC. The chain combines TRBV25-1 with TRBJ2-7; 9 bases align to TRBD1. The end of the DNA fits TRBJ2-5 better, so the J call may be wrong. The CDR3 runs 14 residues. Germline loops: CDR1 MGHDK, CDR2 SYGVNS.

The chain joins TRBV7-9 to TRBJ2-5; 7 nucleotides align to TRBD1. V shed 5 bases and J 3 bases; nucleotides not matched to a gene: 6. The CDR3 has 14 residues. In germline, CDR1 is SEHNR, CDR2 FQNEAQ (reference sequence). The CDR3 nucleotides are TGTGCCAGCAGCCCCCCAGGGACAGAAGAGACCCAGTACTTC. Amino acids: CASSPPGTEETQYF.

This clone was seen just once. The chain carries TRBV10-3 and TRBJ2-2; D is uncertain. This CDR3 region has 13 residues. Trimming took off 8 bases at V and 2 bases at J, with 9 bases between the two ends. Germline CDR1 and CDR2: ENHRY and SYGVKD. The CDR3 bases are TGTGCCATCGGTACAGTTAACACCGGGGAGCTGTTTTTT. It specifies CAIGTVNTGELFF.

The chain is built from TRBV27 and TRBJ2-7; D perhaps matches TRBD1 (6 bases). The germline V gene has CDR1 MNHEY and CDR2 SMNVEV (reference sequence). With 3 bases removed from V and 3 bases from J, the gap between germline ends came to 12 bases. CDR3 length equals 14 residues. The DNA for the CDR3 is TGTGCCAGCAGTTTTGCGGACAGCAGCTACGAGCAGTACTTC. This codes for CASSFADSSYEQYF.

The CDR3 DNA reads as TGTGCCAGCAGTTTGGGGGGGGCGAGGGATCAGCCCCAGCATTTT. This encodes CASSLGGARDQPQHF. The genes are TRBV28 and TRBJ1-5; a possible D gene is TRBD1 (6 bases). Germline CDR1 and CDR2: MDHEN and SYDVKM. The V and J ends lost 3 bases and 5 bases respectively, with 14 bases between them. This CDR3 has 15 residues.

CDR3 sequence reads: CASSLTGQGRGPQHF. The CDR3 region has the DNA TGTGCCAGCAGTTTAACGGGACAGGGTCGTGGGCCCCAGCATTTT. V gene TRBV27 combines with J gene TRBJ1-5; 9 bases line up with TRBD1. The CDR3 has 15 residues. V was clipped by 2 bases and J by 9 bases; unmatched bases: 8. Per the germline V gene, CDR1 is MNHEY and CDR2 is SMNVEV (reference sequence).

The chain is built from TRBV28 and TRBJ2-5; D might be TRBD1 (6 bases). The assigned J gene may be wrong: the sequence end matches TRBJ2-7 better. The CDR3 consists of 15 residues. Germline CDR1 and CDR2: MDHEN and SYDVKM. CDR3 region: CASSTTGQGSYEQYF. The CDR3 DNA follows: TGTGCCAGCAGTACCACAGGGCAGGGCTCCTACGAGCAGTACTTC.

This clone was observed a few times. CDR3 region: CASKTGGYEKLFF. The CDR3 nucleotides read TGTGCCAGCAAGACAGGGGGTTACGAAAAACTGTTTTTT. The V call is TRBV28, the J call TRBJ1-4; TRBD1 aligns across 9 bases. Germline V gene sequence: CDR1 MDHEN, CDR2 SYDVKM. V was pared by 7 bases and J by 8 bases, with 5 bases of the junction left unmatched. There are 13 residues in the CDR3.

This clone was counted once. The chain recombines TRBV16 with TRBJ1-4; 9 bases match TRBD1. This CDR3 is 18 amino acids long. Germline V gene data show CDR1 as KGHSY and CDR2 as FQNENV. V lost 2 bases, J lost 3 bases, and 10 bases stayed unmatched. The CDR3: CASSQGPGQGSSNEKLFF. The CDR3 DNA reads TGTGCCAGCAGCCAAGGACCAGGACAGGGGTCTTCTAATGAAAAACTGTTTTTT.

This clone was picked up a small number of times. The sample contains more than one DNA sequence encoding this CDR3. CDR3 amino acids: CASSTLAGGQETQYF. The CDR3 DNA follows: TGCGCCAGCAGCACCTTAGCGGGGGGACAAGAGACCCAGTACTTC. This chain links TRBV4-1 with TRBJ2-5; 10 bases are a match to TRBD2. J was trimmed by 2 bases and V by 5 bases; bases with no gene match: 5. From germline, CDR1 is MGHRA and CDR2 YSYEKL. The CDR3 has 15 amino acids.

This CDR3 is CASSVGTAGVQETQYF. CDR3 bases: TGTGCCAGCAGCGTAGGTACGGCAGGCGTCCAAGAGACCCAGTACTTC. This chain links TRBV9 with TRBJ2-5, with D unresolved. The ends were cut back, 0 bases at V and 1 base at J, with 13 bases in the middle. There are 16 residues in the CDR3. The germline gives CDR1 SGDLS, CDR2 YYNGEE.